This TCR beta chain came from a study of blood T cells in healthy people across ages. Study-wide findings and caveats: Age brought a roughly linear fall in TCR beta diversity measured per million T cells.

This clonotype was counted only a few times. Its antigen is as yet unknown. V dropped 3 bases and J dropped 3 bases, with 15 bases sitting between them. Germline V lookup: CDR1 DFQATT, CDR2 SNEGSKA (reference sequence). CDR3 length: 14 amino acids. Using a J-beta primer mix together with a sample-barcoded 5' primer, a second PCR was run for roughly 6 to 12 cycles. Via MiXCR, TCRdb re-called the 5' RACE reads, giving one row per CDR3 protein. The table records hundreds of thousands of distinct CDR3 sequences, approximately 59% of them present only once. PBMCs numbering at least 6.5 million were isolated per sample. No fewer than 5.5 micrograms of total RNA were isolated from every sample.

V and J are TRBV20-1 and TRBJ2-7; TRBD1 is a possible D gene (6 bases). This receptor was obtained from a man in his sixties in good health. The sample taken for sequencing was blood. For the CDR3, the DNA is TGCAGTGCTAGCGGCAGGGGCCCCTACTACGAGCAGTACTTC. Translating gives CSASGRGPYYEQYF.